The rows below give T cell receptor beta chains drawn from one sample of a study of blood T cells in healthy people across ages. TCRdb re-called the 5' RACE reads through MiXCR, storing one row per CDR3 protein. The top ten hold roughly 18% of the sample, which has some 710,000 distinct CDR3 sequences, 46% seen once. Sequenced material: blood. These receptors all come from an elderly man in good health. CDR3s include the opening cysteine and the closing phenylalanine or tryptophan. Fields, in order: clone size, V gene, D gene, CDR3 length, J gene, CDR3 protein, CDR3 DNA. The D gene is left open where the match is weak. Clone size appears in some rows only: once, few, many, or a class for an expanded clone.

few	TRBV28	TRBD2	18	TRBJ2-7	CASSFPPSSGTTGYEQYF	TGTGCCAGCAGTTTTCCCCCCTCTAGCGGGACAACCGGCTACGAGCAGTACTTC
few	TRBV28	-	15	TRBJ1-1	CASSSSGQGRTEAFF	TGTGCCAGCAGTTCATCGGGTCAGGGTCGGACTGAAGCTTTCTTT
-	TRBV2	TRBD2	17	TRBJ2-5	CASSGGKGRAGVETQYF	TGTGCCAGCAGTGGGGGGAAGGGACGAGCGGGAGTGGAGACCCAGTACTTC
-	TRBV6-6	-	14	TRBJ2-5	CASRKTLAGETQYF	TGTGCCAGCAGAAAAACCCTCGCAGGGGAGACCCAGTACTTC
-	TRBV5-1	-	14	TRBJ2-5	CASSPTNTGETQYF	TGCGCCAGCAGCCCAACGAACACAGGGGAGACCCAGTACTTC
-	TRBV20-1	-	14	TRBJ1-1	CSARDIRVNTEAFF	TGCAGTGCTAGAGACATCCGGGTGAACACTGAAGCTTTCTTT
-	TRBV28	TRBD1	14	TRBJ2-1	CASSGTVGYNEQFF	TGTGCCAGCAGCGGGACAGTTGGCTACAATGAGCAGTTCTTC
-	TRBV29-1	-	12	TRBJ1-2	CSVSRGSFGYTF	TGCAGCGTTTCCAGGGGCTCGTTTGGCTACACCTTC
-	TRBV7-3	-	13	TRBJ1-1	CASSLYVNTEAFF	TGTGCCAGCAGCCTATATGTGAACACTGAAGCTTTCTTT
-	TRBV10-3	-	13	TRBJ1-4	CAATDSPNEKLFF	TGTGCCGCAACGGACAGTCCTAATGAAAAACTGTTTTTT
few	TRBV6-6	-	16	TRBJ1-5	CASSYVDSRLGQPQHF	TGTGCCAGCAGTTACGTGGACAGTCGACTGGGTCAGCCCCAGCATTTT
-	TRBV5-6	-	14	TRBJ2-1	CASSLAGVFDEQFF	TGTGCCAGCAGCTTGGCAGGGGTTTTTGATGAGCAGTTCTTC
-	TRBV12-3/TRBV12-4	-	14	TRBJ2-7	CASSLVQSTYEQYF	TGTGCCAGCAGTTTAGTTCAGTCCACCTACGAGCAGTACTTC
few	TRBV2	-	13	TRBJ2-1	CASTWTFRNEQFF	TGTGCCAGCACCTGGACATTTCGCAATGAGCAGTTCTTC
-	TRBV24-1	-	13	TRBJ2-5	CATSDTGQEVSYF	TGTGCCACCAGTGACACGGGACAAGAAGTTTCGTACTTC
few	TRBV2	TRBD2	14	TRBJ2-5	CASRTSGMEETQYF	TGTGCCAGCCGGACTAGCGGGATGGAAGAGACCCAGTACTTC
-	TRBV5-1	TRBD2	18	TRBJ2-2	CASSAAPGLAGVAGELFF	TGCGCCAGCAGCGCGGCGCCGGGACTAGCGGGAGTCGCCGGGGAGCTGTTTTTT
-	TRBV27	TRBD1	18	TRBJ1-6	CASSPSRQGRGGNSPLHF	TGTGCCAGCAGTCCCAGTAGACAGGGACGCGGGGGTAATTCACCCCTCCACTTT
many	TRBV4-3	-	15	TRBJ2-7	CASSQVAGPSHEQYF	TGCGCCAGCAGCCAAGTTGCGGGACCGTCTCACGAGCAGTACTTC
-	TRBV30	-	15	TRBJ1-4	CAWSTGADGNEKLFF	TGTGCCTGGAGTACGGGGGCGGACGGTAATGAAAAACTGTTTTTT
many	TRBV9	-	13	TRBJ2-7	CASSVVPRGEQYF	TGTGCCAGCAGCGTAGTCCCCAGGGGAGAGCAGTACTTC
-	TRBV2	TRBD1	15	TRBJ1-5	CASRGQQTSNQPQHF	TGTGCCAGCAGGGGACAGCAGACCAGCAATCAGCCCCAGCATTTT
-	TRBV21-1	-	15	TRBJ2-1	CASSNRSGVVDEQFF	TGTGCCAGCAGCAATAGGAGCGGGGTGGTCGATGAGCAGTTCTTC
-	TRBV7-3	TRBD2	18	TRBJ2-2	CASSLTSRLAGEAGELFF	TGTGCCAGCAGCTTAACCAGTCGACTAGCGGGAGAAGCCGGGGAGCTGTTTTTT
-	TRBV11-3	-	13	TRBJ1-4	CASSLNGNEKLFF	TGTGCCAGCAGCTTAAACGGGAATGAAAAACTGTTTTTT
-	TRBV14	TRBD2	19	TRBJ2-5	CASSQELPSSGGAEETQYF	TGTGCCAGCAGCCAAGAACTGCCCTCTAGCGGGGGAGCAGAAGAGACCCAGTACTTC
many	TRBV29-1	TRBD2	13	TRBJ2-5	CSALPGGAKTQYF	TGCAGCGCTCTGCCGGGGGGGGCGAAGACCCAGTACTTC
-	TRBV15	-	14	TRBJ2-7	CATSRPQGIYEQYF	TGTGCCACCAGCAGACCACAGGGTATTTACGAGCAGTACTTC